This T cell receptor beta chain was documented in a study of shared clonotypes between healthy human individuals (dated by TCRdb to 2019 to 2021). Regarding the study in general: The cohort comprised a couple of women and a few men aged 18 to 49 years. Per donor, three plates each were used for CD4 naive and CD4 memory, two for CD8 naive, and one for CD8 memory. To estimate repertoire size and how much clonotypes are shared between individuals, the study performed deep sequencing of blood TCR repertoires from about five healthy adults. Libraries were prepared and TCR repertoires were sequenced by different laboratories using diverse techniques, in order to increase sequencing depth and limit assay-specific biases. Leukapheresis yielded between about 0.94 and 10 billion PBMCs per donor.

The germline V gene specifies SGHAT as CDR1 and FQNNGV as CDR2. The CDR3 covers 11 residues, taking in both the cysteine and the phenylalanine. Only the CDR3 DNA stays, 33 bases, in frame from base 1. At the junction V is shortened by 0 bases and J by 6 bases, with 0 bases in between. Details on this clone: Its antigen specificity is not known. Base qualities are missing; no much larger clone stands one base away. Additional DNA sequences in this sample encode the identical CDR3.

What the research found in general, with its limitations: The genetic and exposure-history diversity represented was limited by the small number of donors. Naive subsets generally had larger estimated clonotype richness than memory subsets did. Even with the large sequencing depth, rarefaction of the sorted-subset datasets indicated that sequencing was incomplete. When several donors were compared, the shared fraction of clonotypes was roughly 5% for naive CD4, more than 3% for naive CD8, more than 2% for memory CD4, and 0.4% for memory CD8. Pairwise subsampling led to the expectation that sequencing depth would affect the degree of clonotype sharing among donors. Compared with non-shared clonotypes, the clonotypes found in all four sorted-subset donors had higher generation probabilities. Only blood was sampled, and tissue TCR repertoires likely differ from those in blood.

CD8 naive samples consisted of CD45RO-negative cells that were positively selected for CCR7, yielding a CD45RA+CCR7+ population without TemRA cells. The donors were healthy, HIV-negative adults who had no recently reported acute infections or vaccinations. Every donor was a Caucasian adult living in Nashville, Tennessee, USA. After blood collection by leukapheresis, PBMCs were isolated using Ficoll-Histopaque density gradient centrifugation and then cryopreserved in the vapor phase of liquid nitrogen. Analytical flow cytometry was used to check the purity and quantity of each magnetically sorted T cell population. Each sorted fraction had its genomic DNA isolated and then quantified by UV absorbance on a Nanodrop 2000c. Using the deep immunoSEQ assay, TCR CDR3 regions were amplified from genomic DNA by multiplex PCR. Extracted genomic DNA from each cell subset was spread evenly across all wells of several immunoSEQ 96-well plates, with each plate serving as a replicate. For sorted subsets, roughly 200 ng genomic DNA, equal to 30,000 or so T cell genomes, was loaded into each replicate PCR. Purified libraries were quantified with a Qubit 3.0 fluorometer, sized on a Bioanalyzer 2100, and re-quantified with the KAPA Library Quantification kit. A separate single-read 150-cycle Illumina NextSeq 550 flow cell was used to sequence each immunoSEQ 96-well plate. Turning to the authors' computational methods: The immunoSEQ output contained only junctional sequences without quality scores, so filtering could not match that applied to full-length reads. Sequences were annotated with PyIR, a Python wrapper for IgBLAST v1.9, and V/J genes and CDR3 were assigned using IMGT germline references. Reads were filtered out if the reads had weak V/J assignments (E-value above 1e-6), no CDR3, stop codons, out-of-frame junctions, or ambiguous translated residues. V3J clonotypes were defined by identical inferred V gene, J gene, and CDR3 amino acid sequence. The percentage overlap between two repertoires was calculated by dividing the number of shared unique clonotypes by the size of the smaller repertoire. Three approaches were used to assess repertoire richness: RTK rarefaction, the Chao1 estimator, and Recon v2.1 estimates of unobserved clonotypes. Generation probabilities for all TCRbeta clonotypes obtained by the gDNA method from a handful of donors were computed using OLGA. TCRdb obtained this table from immuneACCESS and retained in-frame rearrangements with V and J assigned. These tables miss some clones; where compared with another copy, unresolved V genes account for less than half of the shortfall, and the remainder is unexplained. The V and J calls and the clone size are those of that table, but D and trimming were determined from the DNA. A total of millions of clones appear in this sample, about 95% of them only once. Jointly, the top ten make up about 1.1% of the sample.

Material for sequencing was naive CD8+ T cells sorted from blood. This sample's cell subset or site label indicates: CD45RA+CCR7+. The rearranged chain carries TRBV11-2 and TRBJ2-1, with no D gene named confidently. The sequence was obtained from a man younger than 35 in good health. The sequence in DNA is TGTGCCAGCAGCTTAGACAATGAGCAGTTCTTC. It translates to CASSLDNEQFF.